At least ten counts were recorded for the clone carrying this T cell receptor beta chain. What it binds is unknown. This sample was taken from a study of T cell repertoires in cytomegalovirus infection. The overall study: Indications came from public TCR beta signatures; they pointed to CMV infection and to a matching HLA type. Study-wide results and limits: There were HLA-C-restricted CMV-specific TCR beta clonotypes dominating the ex vivo response. The cumulative frequency of public TCR beta families identified carriers of CMV plus the relevant HLA.

The germline V gene has CDR1 SGHNT and CDR2 YENEEA. The CDR3 length is 19 residues. The V gene end was trimmed by 3 bases and the J gene end by 0 bases; junction bases not matched to a gene: 14. MiXCR was run by TCRdb on the reads, yielding one entry per CDR3 protein. Of some 600,000 distinct CDR3 sequences in the sample, about 24% were seen once. The TCR originated in a human donor in good health (CMV status not recorded). Some clones in this sample may be carry-over from other donors' samples. V gene TRBV11-3 combines with J gene TRBJ1-2, with 9 nucleotides matching TRBD1. The sample comprised CD8+ T cells from PBMCs. For the CDR3, the DNA is TGTGCCAGCAGCTTCCCGGGCCAGGACAGGGGTTTTGCTAACTATGGCTACACCTTC. As protein: CASSFPGQDRGFANYGYTF.